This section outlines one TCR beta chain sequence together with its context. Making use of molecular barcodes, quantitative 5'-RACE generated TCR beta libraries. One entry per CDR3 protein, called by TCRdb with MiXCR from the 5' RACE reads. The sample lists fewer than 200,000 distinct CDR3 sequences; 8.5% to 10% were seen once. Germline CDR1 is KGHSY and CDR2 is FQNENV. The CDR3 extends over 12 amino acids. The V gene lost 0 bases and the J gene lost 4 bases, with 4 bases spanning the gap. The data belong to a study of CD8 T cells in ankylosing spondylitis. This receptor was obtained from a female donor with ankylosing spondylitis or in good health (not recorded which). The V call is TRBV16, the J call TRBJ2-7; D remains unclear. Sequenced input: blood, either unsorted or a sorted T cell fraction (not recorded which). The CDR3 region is CASSQSQYEQYF. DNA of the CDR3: TGTGCCAGCAGCCAATCCCAATACGAGCAGTACTTC.